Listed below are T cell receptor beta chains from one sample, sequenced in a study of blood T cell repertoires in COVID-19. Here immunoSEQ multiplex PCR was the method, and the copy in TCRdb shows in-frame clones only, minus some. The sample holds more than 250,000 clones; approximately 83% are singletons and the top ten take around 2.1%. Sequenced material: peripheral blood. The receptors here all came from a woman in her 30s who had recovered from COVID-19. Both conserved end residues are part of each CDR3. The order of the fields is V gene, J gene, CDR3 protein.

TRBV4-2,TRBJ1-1,CASSLDREAEAFF
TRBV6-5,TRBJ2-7,CASSYRDRGAYEQYF
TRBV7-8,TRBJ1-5,CASSLVGRGLLGGQPQHF
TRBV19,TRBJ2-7,CASSVSLRRTIYEQYF
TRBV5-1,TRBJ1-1,CASSLWLENTEAFF
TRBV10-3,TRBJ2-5,CAISEPGILAGGQQETQYF
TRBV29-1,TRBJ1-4,CSVGRNEKLFF
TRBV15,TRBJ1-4,CATSRAGHIEGKLFF
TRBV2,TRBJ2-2,CASSPGTGIGELFF
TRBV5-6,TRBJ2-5,CASRQRRFLGTQYF
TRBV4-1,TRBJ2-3,CASSQWAGGDTQYF
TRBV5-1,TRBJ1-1,CASSWTTGGHTEAFF
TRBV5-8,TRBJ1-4,CASSLWGANEKLFF
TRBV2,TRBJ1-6,CASRPDRSSYNSPLHF
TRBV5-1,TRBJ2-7,CASSLAMGRAYEQYF
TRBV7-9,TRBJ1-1,CASSLVDRPGGTEAFF
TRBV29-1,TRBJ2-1,CSVEGLATYNEQFF
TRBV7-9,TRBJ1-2,CASSLVSGTGTYTF
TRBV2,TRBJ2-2,CAGKGDTNTGELFF
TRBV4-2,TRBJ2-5,CASSRTSGGPQETQYF
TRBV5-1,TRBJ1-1,CASSLLGTGVSDANTEAFF
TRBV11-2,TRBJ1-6,CASSLGAGSPLHF
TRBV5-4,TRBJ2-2,CASSWGQGRNTGELFF
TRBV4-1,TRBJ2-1,CASSQEPQGGDEQFF
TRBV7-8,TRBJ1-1,CASSKDRGGTEAFF
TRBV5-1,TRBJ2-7,CASSLVGGPNYEQYF
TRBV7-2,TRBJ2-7,CASSFALTGLYEQYF
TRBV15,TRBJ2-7,CATSRFRGAGDEQYF
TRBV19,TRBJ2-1,CASSIGLAAYNEQFF